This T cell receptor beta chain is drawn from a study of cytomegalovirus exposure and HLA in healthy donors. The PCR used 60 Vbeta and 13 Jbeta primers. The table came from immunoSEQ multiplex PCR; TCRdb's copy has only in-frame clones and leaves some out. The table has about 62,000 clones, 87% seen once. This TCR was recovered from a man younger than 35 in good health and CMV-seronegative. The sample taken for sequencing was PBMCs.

CDR3: CASSYAGSSGNTIYF. CDR3 DNA sequence: TGTGCCAGCAGTTACGCCGGGTCCTCTGGAAACACCATATATTTT. The chain employs TRBV6-5 and TRBJ1-3; D uncertain. The CDR3 is made up of 15 amino acids. The germline V gene encodes CDR1 MNHEY and CDR2 SVGAGI. V was cut by 2 bases and J by 0 bases, with 8 bases left in between.